The clone carrying this T cell receptor beta chain was seen at least ten times. Its target is unknown. The sample originates from a study of T cells after yellow fever vaccination. Study findings and constraints: Subsequent booster samples again held most clones from primary vaccination (around 96% CD4, approximately 86% CD8).

From germline, CDR1 is KGHSH and CDR2 LQKENI. The CDR3 length is 13 residues. Trimming shortened V by 4 bases and J by 7 bases, and 10 bases separated the two germline ends. TCRdb redid the calling of the 5' RACE reads with MiXCR, one entry per CDR3 protein. The table includes about 160,000 distinct CDR3 sequences, around 7% detected once. The chain couples TRBV18 to TRBJ2-2; D unresolved. The clonotype comes from a man aged 18 to 29 who received the YFV17D yellow fever vaccine. The source was CD4+ T cells sorted from PBMCs, collected about 5 days after the first yellow fever vaccination. The CDR3 reads CASSQFPRGELFF. The DNA of the CDR3 is TGTGCCAGCTCACAGTTCCCACGCGGGGAGCTGTTTTTT.